This T cell receptor beta chain was recorded in a study of tumor-infiltrating lymphocytes in primary liver carcinoma. The CDR3 contains 13 residues. Germline loops: CDR1 SQVTM, CDR2 ANQGSEA. To note about this clonotype: Its antigen remains unknown. An end of the junction differs from the germline gene, which may be a read error.

For each extraction, RNA and DNA were obtained together from approximately 20-30 mg of unsorted bulk tissue. General study results and limits: Compared with tumor region pairs, tumor-adjacent and tumor-blood pairs overlapped less.

The researchers produced TCR beta cDNA from 500 to 550 ng total RNA with a constant-region primer. ARM-PCR was slightly modified, and three nested multiplex PCR rounds with it gave rise to the TCR beta libraries. Each of the first two PCR rounds ran nine to ten cycles with TRBV1-TRBV30 forward and C-beta reverse primers. Each CDR3 protein gets one entry after TCRdb re-called the multiplex PCR reads with MiXCR. The table lists fewer than 85,000 distinct CDR3 sequences, under 75% of them singletons. Sequenced: tumor-adjacent normal liver tissue. The V gene is TRBV29-1, the J gene TRBJ2-1; TRBD2 matches at 12 bases. The receptor was isolated from a man in his forties or fifties with primary liver carcinoma and hepatitis B virus infection. The DNA of the CDR3 is TGCAGCTGGGGGACTAGCGGGTTCAATGAGCAGCTCTTC. Translation: CSWGTSGFNEQLF.